The clone carrying this T cell receptor beta chain has a count of ten or more. Its antigen is undetermined. One junction end does not reproduce the germline sequence, and a read error may be involved. The data are from a study of Graves' ophthalmopathy and Graves' hyperthyroidism. Overall study results and limits: Blood repertoires reportedly contained most expanded thyroid clonotypes above 0.001 frequency.

The CDR3 covers 14 residues. The study recruited hyperthyroidism patients aged 18 to 65 who were newly diagnosed, under 2 months' duration. Thyroid ultrasound, orbital computed tomography, TRAb, serum thyroxine and clinical symptoms formed the basis of diagnosis. RNA served as the template for amplifying TCR beta CDR3 regions. The first round was an RT-PCR with HTBI primers, and the second round was a multiplex PCR. In TCRdb, the multiplex PCR reads were re-called with MiXCR into one record per CDR3 protein. The table shows hundreds of thousands of distinct CDR3 sequences, with 15% occurring only once.

The receptor was isolated from a woman younger than 30 with stable Graves' hyperthyroidism. The V and J genes are TRBV12-3 or TRBV12-4 and TRBJ2-4; no clear D. Sequencing input: peripheral blood. The CDR3 DNA reads as TGTGCCAGCAGTTTCGGCAGGATAGGAAACATTAAGTACTTC. It is translated as CASSFGRIGNIKYF.